This TCR beta chain was obtained from a study of T cell repertoires in ileal Crohn's disease. About the study: Postoperative therapy was given to about half: 11 thiopurines, 15 to 20 anti-TNF agents. M0 samples are biopsies from inflamed ileum in the resection specimen. Whole-study results and caveats: Sorted CD8 T cells held more high-frequency clones than CD4.

The CDR3 has 18 amino acids. After removal of 7 bases from V and 4 bases from J, the junction contained 18 bases not matched to a gene. CDR1 and CDR2 (germline): LGHNT, FRNRAP. Notes on this clone: What it recognizes is unknown.

The data were produced by immunoSEQ multiplex PCR, yet TCRdb's version contains in-frame clones alone and is incomplete. The sample yields several thousand clones, 85% to 95% seen once. Noted time point: inflamed ileum from the surgical specimen. Sequenced: ileal tissue. This TCR was sampled from an adult with Crohn's disease. V and J are TRBV12-5 and TRBJ2-7; 11 positions match TRBD1. CDR3 sequence reads: CASAQDRGRREDLYEQYF. In DNA form, the CDR3 reads TGTGCTAGTGCCCAGGACAGGGGGCGGCGGGAGGACCTTTACGAGCAGTACTTC.